One and the same sample provided the 21 T cell receptor beta chains below, sequenced in a study of T-cell memory formation after mild COVID-19. TCRdb independently ran MiXCR on the 5' RACE reads; one entry per CDR3 protein. The data contain about half a million distinct CDR3 sequences, 18% of them singletons. Sequenced sample: PBMCs or a T cell subset sorted from them (not recorded which). Source of these receptors: an adult woman who had mild COVID-19 (a few samples of this study predate the infection). Cell type and time point are not known.

This clonotype came up a few times. V is TRBV20-1 and J is TRBJ2-1, with D tentatively TRBD2 (6 bases). Trimming took off 1 base at V and 4 bases at J, with 11 bases between the two ends. The CDR3 length is 14 residues. Germline CDR1 is DFQATT and CDR2 is SNEGSKA (reference sequence). The chain's CDR3 is CSARVASVYNEQFF. The CDR3 DNA sequence: TGCAGTGCTAGAGTGGCTAGCGTTTACAATGAGCAGTTCTTC.

J is TRBJ2-3 and V is TRBV24-1; D may be TRBD1 (6 bases). V was cut by 5 bases and J by 7 bases, with 12 bases left in between. This CDR3 has 13 residues. Looked up from germline, CDR1 is KGHDR and CDR2 is SFDVKD. The CDR3 nucleotides are TGTGCCACCAGTGGGGCAGGGGAGAATACGCAGTATTTT. As protein: CATSGAGENTQYF.

The rearrangement uses TRBV7-8 and TRBJ2-1, with 9 bases that match TRBD2. The ends lost 2 bases at V and 0 bases at J; junction bases unmatched: 8. The CDR3 is 18 amino acids. CDR1 and CDR2 (germline): SGHVS, FQNEAQ. The CDR3 DNA reads as TGTGCCAGCAGCTTATGGCCTAGCGGGGTGAGCTCCTACAATGAGCAGTTCTTC. It encodes CASSLWPSGVSSYNEQFF.

This clonotype was counted only a few times. V gene TRBV14 combines with J gene TRBJ2-1, with 9 positions matching TRBD1. CDR3 size: 17 residues. Looked up from germline, CDR1 is SGHDN and CDR2 is FVKESK. With V trimmed by 0 bases and J by 1 base, 4 bases remained unmatched. The CDR3 sequence is CASSQDRGTGSYNEQFF. The CDR3 nucleotides are TGTGCCAGCAGCCAAGACCGGGGGACAGGGTCCTACAATGAGCAGTTCTTC.

This clonotype has just a few counts. This chain joins TRBV12-3 or TRBV12-4 and TRBJ1-2; D perhaps matches TRBD1 (6 bases). This CDR3 is 12 amino acids long. The ends were cut back, 6 bases at V and 4 bases at J, with 9 bases in the middle. The CDR3 here is CASSRGVYGYTF. The CDR3 coding sequence is TGTGCCAGCAGCAGGGGTGTCTATGGCTACACCTTC.

This chain uses TRBV7-9 with TRBJ2-7; 9 nucleotides align to TRBD1. Trimming cost V 7 bases and J 6 bases; bases outside gene matches: 7. The CDR3 spans 13 residues. Germline CDR1 and CDR2: SEHNR and FQNEAQ (reference sequence). CDR3 region: CASTRDRDGEQYF. In nucleotides, the CDR3 is TGTGCCAGCACCCGGGACAGGGATGGCGAGCAGTACTTC.

The chain employs TRBV5-4 and TRBJ2-7, with 13 bases that match TRBD2. Germline assignment: CDR1 SGHNT and CDR2 YYREEE (reference sequence). CDR3 size: 16 residues. The V and J ends lost 4 bases and 1 base, in that order; junction bases with no gene match: 5. The CDR3 loop reads CASSAGLAGPSYEQYF. CDR3 DNA: TGTGCCAGCAGCGCGGGACTAGCGGGACCTTCCTACGAGCAGTACTTC.

The rearrangement uses TRBV18 and TRBJ2-1; weak D call: TRBD2 (5 bases). Looked up from germline, CDR1 is KGHSH and CDR2 is LQKENI. With 0 bases removed from V and 6 bases from J, the gap between germline ends came to 12 bases. The CDR3 runs 15 residues. The DNA of the CDR3 is TGTGCCAGCTCACCACCGGTGACTATTATCAATGAGCAGTTCTTC. Amino acids: CASSPPVTIINEQFF. The whole variable domain, remainder taken from reference TRBV18 and TRBJ2-1, is NAGVMQNPRHLVRRRGQEARLRCSPMKGHSHVYWYRQLPEEGLKFMVYLQKENIIDESGMPKERFSAEFPKEGPSILRIQQVVRGDSAAYFCASSPPVTIINEQFFGPGTRLTVL.

V gene TRBV30 combines with J gene TRBJ2-7; 7 bases are shared with TRBD1. CDR1 is GTSNPN, CDR2 SVGIG, per germline (reference sequence). The V segment lost 5 bases and the J segment 3 bases; nucleotides outside the gene matches: 13. This CDR3 contains 15 residues. CDR3 region: CAWDVGQAPHYEQYF. CDR3 nucleotides: TGTGCCTGGGATGTTGGACAGGCCCCTCACTACGAGCAGTACTTC.

This rearrangement joins TRBV7-8 to TRBJ2-1; D gene uncertain. The CDR3 consists of 12 residues. V shed 4 bases and J shed 8 bases, with 9 bases lying between them. Germline CDR1 reads SGHVS; CDR2 reads FQNEAQ. In nucleotides, the CDR3 is TGTGCCAGCAGCTGGGCCGGGTATGAGCAGTTCTTC. Its protein is CASSWAGYEQFF.

This clonotype has only a few counts. The chain has TRBV20-1 and TRBJ2-1, with 11 bases matching TRBD2. The trim removed 0 bases at V and 0 bases at J, leaving 10 bases unmatched. The CDR3 is 19 residues long. Germline loops: CDR1 DFQATT, CDR2 SNEGSKA (reference sequence). In nucleotides, the CDR3 is TGCAGTGCTAGAGAGAGGGGGACTAGCGGTTACCTCTCCTACAATGAGCAGTTCTTC. Translating gives CSARERGTSGYLSYNEQFF.

This clonotype showed up just a few times. CDR3 sequence reads: CASSFSSGGPQDTQYF. In DNA, the CDR3 is TGCGCCAGCAGCTTTTCAAGCGGGGGGCCCCAGGATACGCAGTATTTT. The chain carries TRBV5-1 and TRBJ2-3; 9 bases align to TRBD2. Germline lookup yields CDR1 SGHRS and CDR2 YFSETQ. V gave up 2 bases and J gave up 6 bases; unmatched junction bases: 10. This CDR3 has 16 residues.

This clonotype turned up a few times. The genes are TRBV15 and TRBJ2-7; 8 positions agree with TRBD2. The CDR3 runs to 14 residues. CDR1 and CDR2 (germline): LNHNV, YYDKDF (reference sequence). V lost 5 bases and J lost 3; bases outside the gene matches: 6. CDR3 residues: CATSSTSAHYEQYF. The CDR3 region has the DNA TGTGCCACCAGCTCGACTAGCGCTCACTACGAGCAGTACTTC. The variable domain in full, completed from reference TRBV15 and TRBJ2-7, reads DAMVIQNPRYQVTQFGKPVTLSCSQTLNHNVMYWYQQKSSQAPKLLFHYYDKDFNNEADTPDNFQSRRPNTSFCFLDIRSPGLGDTAMYLCATSSTSAHYEQYFGPGTRLTVT.

CDR3 protein: CASSAAGANYEQYF. DNA for the CDR3: TGTGCCAGCAGTGCTGCAGGGGCCAACTACGAGCAGTACTTC. The V call is TRBV27, the J call TRBJ2-7, with a weak D call TRBD1 (6 bases). V lost 5 bases, J lost 3 bases, and 14 bases lay in between. CDR1 and CDR2 (germline): MNHEY, SMNVEV (reference sequence). CDR3 length: 14 amino acids.

This clonotype was recorded a few times. The chain joins TRBV12-3 or TRBV12-4 to TRBJ2-1; 7 nucleotides match TRBD1. The CDR3 covers 16 residues. With V trimmed by 4 bases and J by 0 bases, 6 bases remained unmatched. CDR3 in DNA: TGTGCCAGCAGTTCACCGGGACAGTTCTCCTACAATGAGCAGTTCTTC. Translated, it gives CASSSPGQFSYNEQFF.

V and J are TRBV7-2 and TRBJ2-3, with 13 bases matching TRBD2. Germline CDR1 reads SGHTA; CDR2 reads FQGNSA. This CDR3 is built from 17 residues. V lost 5 bases and J lost 1; bases outside the gene matches: 6. CDR3 DNA sequence: TGTGCCAGCAGCCGCCGGACTAGCGGGAGTGGCACAGATACGCAGTATTTT. It specifies CASSRRTSGSGTDTQYF.

The rearrangement links TRBV2 to TRBJ2-1, with 7 bases matching TRBD1. The CDR3 loop spans 13 amino acids. V was clipped by 9 bases and J by 6 bases; unmatched bases: 8. Germline CDR1 is SNHLY and CDR2 is FYNNEI. CDR3: CASARGQFNEQFF. The CDR3 bases are TGTGCCAGTGCTCGGGGACAGTTCAATGAGCAGTTCTTC.

This clonotype occurred many times. The chain joins TRBV12-3 or TRBV12-4 to TRBJ2-5, with D possibly TRBD2 on 7 matching bases. Trimming shortened V by 8 bases and J by 4 bases, and 26 bases separated the two germline ends. The CDR3 runs 17 residues. The CDR3 spells CASRLRGGTAGRETQYF. In DNA form, the CDR3 reads TGTGCCAGCCGTCTGAGGGGGGGGACGGCGGGTCGAGAGACCCAGTACTTC.

This clonotype was counted at least ten times. The V call is TRBV6-6, the J call TRBJ2-3; the D is unclear. Trimming shortened V by 8 bases and J by 0 bases, and 12 bases separated the two germline ends. This CDR3 comprises 14 residues. Looked up from germline, CDR1 is MNHNY and CDR2 is SVGAGI (reference sequence). For the CDR3, the DNA is TGTGCCAGCTCTGGCGGTGGTAGCACAGATACGCAGTATTTT. Amino acids: CASSGGGSTDTQYF.

At least ten counts were recorded for this clonotype. The chain combines TRBV20-1 with TRBJ2-5; D is uncertain. V was shortened by 2 bases and J by 6 bases, with 13 bases between the two germline ends. The CDR3 sequence is 13 residues long. Germline V gene sequence: CDR1 DFQATT, CDR2 SNEGSKA (reference sequence). DNA of the CDR3: TGCAGTGCTAGAAGAGGCCGCTTGAAGACCCAGTACTTC. Its protein product is CSARRGRLKTQYF.

This clonotype was counted between two and nine times. V usage is TRBV24-1 and J usage is TRBJ1-5, with D perhaps matching TRBD1 (5 bases). Germline V lookup: CDR1 KGHDR, CDR2 SFDVKD. This CDR3 contains 13 residues. V lost 4 bases to trimming and J lost 5 bases, with 8 bases between them. CDR3 DNA sequence: TGTGCCACCAGTGACAGGGTGGATCAGCCCCAGCATTTT. Amino acids: CATSDRVDQPQHF.